This note documents a single TCR beta chain sequence. What it binds is unknown. This specimen belongs to a study of T cell responses to AZD1222 COVID-19 vaccine. Study observations and caveats: CD4 TCRs covered the whole spike, strongest at regions 160-218 and 743-854. Seropositive at baseline were only five or six AZD1222 recipients. There were mostly white British donors and more females than males, and clonal diversity was possibly underestimated.

Using immunoSEQ multiplex PCR, the repertoire was profiled, and TCRdb retains in-frame clones only, with some absent. This table has 140,000 to 150,000 clones, 85% to 90% appearing once. V dropped 4 bases and J dropped 3; count of bases not matched to a gene: 0. CDR1 and CDR2 from the germline V gene are MNHNY and SVGAGI (reference sequence). The CDR3 contains 14 residues. The source was peripheral blood, collected on day 0 of AZD1222 vaccination. The receptor's source is an adult in good health. The V and J genes are TRBV6-6 and TRBJ2-5; 12 bases align to TRBD2. The CDR3 bases are TGTGCCAGCAGTTCTAGCGGGGGGGAAGAGACCCAGTACTTC. Translation: CASSSSGGEETQYF.